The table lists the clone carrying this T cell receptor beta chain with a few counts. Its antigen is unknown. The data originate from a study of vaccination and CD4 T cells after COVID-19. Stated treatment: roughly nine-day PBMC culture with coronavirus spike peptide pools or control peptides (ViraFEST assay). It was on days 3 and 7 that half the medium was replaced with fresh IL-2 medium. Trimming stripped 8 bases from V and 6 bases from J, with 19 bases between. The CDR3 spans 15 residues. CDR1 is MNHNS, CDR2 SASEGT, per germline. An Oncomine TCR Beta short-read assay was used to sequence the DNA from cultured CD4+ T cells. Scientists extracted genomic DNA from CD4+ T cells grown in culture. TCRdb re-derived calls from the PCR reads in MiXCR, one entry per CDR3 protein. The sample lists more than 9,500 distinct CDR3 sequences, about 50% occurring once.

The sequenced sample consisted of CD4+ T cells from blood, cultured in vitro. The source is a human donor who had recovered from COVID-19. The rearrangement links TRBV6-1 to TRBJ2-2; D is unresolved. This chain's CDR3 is CASRVFKRTSGELFF. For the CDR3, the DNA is TGTGCCAGCCGGGTTTTCAAGAGAACTTCCGGGGAGCTGTTTTTT.